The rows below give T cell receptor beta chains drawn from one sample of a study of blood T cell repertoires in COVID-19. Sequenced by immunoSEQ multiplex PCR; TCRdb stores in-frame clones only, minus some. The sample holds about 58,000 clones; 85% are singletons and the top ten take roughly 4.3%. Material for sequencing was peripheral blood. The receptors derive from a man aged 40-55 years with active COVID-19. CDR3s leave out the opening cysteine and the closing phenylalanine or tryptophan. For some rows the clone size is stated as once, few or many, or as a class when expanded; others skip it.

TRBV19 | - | ASSFTLDRGRDGYT
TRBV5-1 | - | ASSLGGDTHNYGYT
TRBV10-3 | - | AISEPIPGQGSYEQY
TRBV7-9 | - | ASSLLAGQEQF
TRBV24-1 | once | ATSELGGNEQF
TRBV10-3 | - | AISEFGSGNTGELF
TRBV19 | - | ASIVDLVYPLSSGNTIY
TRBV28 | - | ASREGGVLGKLF
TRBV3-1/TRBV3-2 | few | ASSYGTGGYGYT
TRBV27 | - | ASSSAGTSGSPGANVLT
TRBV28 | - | ASSLTTTGGTEAF
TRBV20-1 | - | SASLAGGPISYNEQF
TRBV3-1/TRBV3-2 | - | ASSQGAGRGLEQY
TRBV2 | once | ATGTSGGGFTEAF
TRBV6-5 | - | ASSQAPGGNTEAF
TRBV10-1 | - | ASSEGPNTGELF
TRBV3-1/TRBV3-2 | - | ASSQGTGYTDTQY
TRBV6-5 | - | ASSQGIRDYGYT
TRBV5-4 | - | ASSFGTARHEQY
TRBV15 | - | ATSRDRGRHLSEY
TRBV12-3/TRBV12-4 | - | ASSTGGGQPQH
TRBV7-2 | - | ASSLRATGTGNEQF
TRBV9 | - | ASSPLRDRKETQY
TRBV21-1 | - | AILGQSGKTQY
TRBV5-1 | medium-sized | ASSLVGTVSNEKLF
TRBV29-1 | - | SVSTSGAYNEQF
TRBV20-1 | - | SASTPLAGEVDTQY
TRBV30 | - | AWSPGGNEQY
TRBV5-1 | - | ASSLRSFPTESYYEQY
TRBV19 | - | ASSIGQINEQF
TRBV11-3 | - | ASSWGTGPYNEQF
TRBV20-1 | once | SASSSWQGRYT
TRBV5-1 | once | ASSFSSGREETQY
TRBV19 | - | ASSTGRINQPQH
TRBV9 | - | ASSEDKQGLNTEAF
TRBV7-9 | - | ASSYIERRATNEKLF
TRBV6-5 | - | ASSSVAGSQETQY
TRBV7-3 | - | ASSQTSGLTGELF
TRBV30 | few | AWSPTAQGNTQY
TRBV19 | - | ASSISSWTSNYGYT
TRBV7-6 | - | ASSPVAGGSTDTQY
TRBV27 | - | ASSSLSGDTQY
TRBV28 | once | ASTPPPGLAGAKNIQY
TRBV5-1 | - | ASSFSSGIDEQF
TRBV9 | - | ASSPPRGPEQY
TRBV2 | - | ASVRQIILAKNIQY
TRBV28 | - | ASSPPHTNTEAF
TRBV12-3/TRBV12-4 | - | ASSRTGELF
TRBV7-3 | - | ASSLFHSSSYNEQF
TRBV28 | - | ASSFKREGRFGTGELF
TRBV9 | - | ASSAGGGRSRPQH
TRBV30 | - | AWTPGRDYEQY
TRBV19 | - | ASSTPLGLAGGNNEQF